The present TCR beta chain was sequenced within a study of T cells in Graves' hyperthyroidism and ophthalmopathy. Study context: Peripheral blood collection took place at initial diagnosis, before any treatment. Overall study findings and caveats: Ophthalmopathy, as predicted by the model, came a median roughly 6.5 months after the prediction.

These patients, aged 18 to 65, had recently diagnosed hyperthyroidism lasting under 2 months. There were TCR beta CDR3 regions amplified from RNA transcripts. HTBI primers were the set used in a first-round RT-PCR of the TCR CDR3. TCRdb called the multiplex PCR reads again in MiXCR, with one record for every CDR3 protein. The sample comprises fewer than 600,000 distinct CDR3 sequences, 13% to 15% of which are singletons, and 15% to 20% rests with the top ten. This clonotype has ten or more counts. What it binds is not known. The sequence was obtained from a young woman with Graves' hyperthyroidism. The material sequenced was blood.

In nucleotides, the CDR3 is TGTGCCAGCATGGGTGGTATTGGACGGCTTAATGAAAAACTGTTTTTT. Translating gives CASMGGIGRLNEKLFF. This chain connects TRBV2 to TRBJ1-4; D gene unclear. Deletions cut 7 bases from V and 4 bases from J, with 19 bases between. CDR1 and CDR2 from the germline V gene are SNHLY and FYNNEI. There are 16 residues in the CDR3.